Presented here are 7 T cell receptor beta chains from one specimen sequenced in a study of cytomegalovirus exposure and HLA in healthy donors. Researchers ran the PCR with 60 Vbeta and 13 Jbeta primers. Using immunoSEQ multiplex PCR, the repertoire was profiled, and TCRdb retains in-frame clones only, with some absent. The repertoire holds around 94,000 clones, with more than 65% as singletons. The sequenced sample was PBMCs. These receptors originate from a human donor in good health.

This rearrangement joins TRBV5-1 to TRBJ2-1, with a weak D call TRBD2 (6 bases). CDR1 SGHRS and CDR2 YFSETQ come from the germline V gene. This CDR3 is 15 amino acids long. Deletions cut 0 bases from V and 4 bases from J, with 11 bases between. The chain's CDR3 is CASSLGDSFYNEQFF. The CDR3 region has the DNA TGCGCCAGCAGCTTGGGGGACTCCTTTTACAATGAGCAGTTCTTC.

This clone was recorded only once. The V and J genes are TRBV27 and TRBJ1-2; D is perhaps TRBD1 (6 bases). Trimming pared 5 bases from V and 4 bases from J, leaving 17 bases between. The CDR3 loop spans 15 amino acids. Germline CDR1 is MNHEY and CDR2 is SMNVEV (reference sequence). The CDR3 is CASSPTGGTGYGYTF. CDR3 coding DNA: TGTGCCAGCAGTCCGACGGGGGGCACGGGCTATGGCTACACCTTC.

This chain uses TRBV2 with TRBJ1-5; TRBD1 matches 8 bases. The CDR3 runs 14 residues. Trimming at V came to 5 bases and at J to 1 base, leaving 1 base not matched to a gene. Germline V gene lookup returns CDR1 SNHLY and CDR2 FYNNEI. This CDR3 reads CASSRTGSNQPQHF. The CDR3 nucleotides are TGTGCCAGCAGTCGGACAGGGAGCAATCAGCCCCAGCATTTT. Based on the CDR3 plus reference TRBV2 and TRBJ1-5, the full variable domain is EPEVTQTPSHQVTQMGQEVILRCVPISNHLYFYWYRQILGQKVEFLVSFYNNEISEKSEIFDDQFSVERPDGSNFTLKIRSTKLEDSAMYFCASSRTGSNQPQHFGDGTRLSIL.

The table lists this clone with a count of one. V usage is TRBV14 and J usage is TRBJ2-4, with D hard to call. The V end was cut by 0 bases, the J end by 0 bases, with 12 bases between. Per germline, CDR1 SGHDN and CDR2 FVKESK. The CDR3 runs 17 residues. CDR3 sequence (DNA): TGTGCCAGCAGCCAAGATACAGATCCGATAGCCAAAAACATTCAGTACTTC. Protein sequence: CASSQDTDPIAKNIQYF. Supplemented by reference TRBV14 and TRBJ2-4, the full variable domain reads EAGVTQFPSHSVIEKGQTVTLRCDPISGHDNLYWYRRVMGKEIKFLLHFVKESKQDESGMPNNRFLAERTGGTYSTLKVQPAELEDSGVYFCASSQDTDPIAKNIQYFGAGTRLSVL.

This chain's CDR3 is CASSSGTSGSGETQYF. The CDR3 nucleotides are TGTGCCAGCAGCTCAGGGACTAGCGGGAGCGGGGAGACCCAGTACTTC. The rearrangement links TRBV11-3 to TRBJ2-5, with 14 bases matching TRBD2. The CDR3 length is 16 residues. Germline V CDR1 and CDR2: SGHNT, YENEEA. V was pared by 4 bases and J by 5 bases, with 6 bases of the junction left unmatched.

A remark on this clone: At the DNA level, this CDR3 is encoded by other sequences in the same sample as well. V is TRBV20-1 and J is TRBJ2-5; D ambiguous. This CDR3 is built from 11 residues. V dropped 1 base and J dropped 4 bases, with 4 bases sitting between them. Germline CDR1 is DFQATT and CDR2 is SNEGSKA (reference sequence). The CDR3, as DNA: TGCAGTGCTAGAGCAGGAGAGACCCAGTACTTC. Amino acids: CSARAGETQYF.

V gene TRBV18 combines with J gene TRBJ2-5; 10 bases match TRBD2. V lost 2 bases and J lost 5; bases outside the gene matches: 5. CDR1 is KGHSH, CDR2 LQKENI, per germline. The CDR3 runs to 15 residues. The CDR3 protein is CASSPSGRARETQYF. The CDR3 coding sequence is TGTGCCAGCTCACCAAGCGGGAGGGCCAGGGAGACCCAGTACTTC.